What follows are 27 T cell receptor beta chains derived from one specimen sequenced in a study of T cell responses to AZD1222 COVID-19 vaccine. Using immunoSEQ multiplex PCR, the repertoire was profiled, and TCRdb retains in-frame clones only, with some absent. The table shows under 150,000 clones, with 75% to 95% occurring only once. The specimen comprised peripheral blood, sampled on day 0 of AZD1222 vaccination. The receptor source for this set is an adult in good health.

This clone was counted only a few times. DNA of the CDR3: TGTGCCAGCAGTTTTTCAAGCTGGGGCGAGCAGTACTTC. Protein: CASSFSSWGEQYF. This chain joins TRBV27 and TRBJ2-7; D call uncertain. This CDR3 has 13 amino acids. Deletions cut 3 bases from V and 6 bases from J, with 12 bases between. Germline CDR1 reads MNHEY; CDR2 reads SMNVEV (reference sequence).

The V gene is TRBV24-1, the J gene TRBJ1-5; 10 bases fit TRBD1. The V segment lost 3 bases and the J segment 6 bases; nucleotides outside the gene matches: 16. The germline gives CDR1 KGHDR, CDR2 SFDVKD. CDR3 length: 19 residues. The CDR3 reads CATSDLTDPGQGICQPQHF. The DNA for the CDR3 is TGTGCCACCAGTGATCTAACCGACCCGGGACAGGGGATTTGTCAGCCCCAGCATTTT.

The rearrangement links TRBV25-1 to TRBJ1-2; D is undetermined. V lost 0 bases and J lost 8, with 13 bases in between. The germline V gene encodes CDR1 MGHDK and CDR2 SYGVNS. This CDR3 has 14 residues. This CDR3 reads CASSEYMGNRGYTF. The CDR3 DNA sequence: TGTGCCAGCAGTGAATATATGGGGAATCGGGGCTACACCTTC.

The rearrangement uses TRBV11-2 and TRBJ2-5; TRBD1 matches at 10 bases. Germline CDR1 reads SGHAT; CDR2 reads FQNNGV. V shed 5 bases, J shed 1 base, and the junction held 13 bases outside the gene matches. This CDR3 comprises 18 residues. The CDR3 is CASSTSWTGGVLQETQYF. In nucleotides, the CDR3 is TGTGCCAGCAGCACCTCATGGACAGGGGGGGTTCTCCAAGAGACCCAGTACTTC.

This sequence joins TRBV6-5 and TRBJ2-7, with 7 bases identical to TRBD1. Germline V gene data show CDR1 as MNHEY and CDR2 as SVGAGI. The CDR3 length is 13 residues. CDR3 sequence reads: CALQGENSYEQYF. CDR3 nucleotide sequence: TGTGCACTCCAGGGGGAGAACTCCTACGAGCAGTACTTC.

J is TRBJ1-6 and V is TRBV4-3; D is unclear. Germline V gene sequence: CDR1 LGHNA, CDR2 YSLEER. This CDR3 is built from 13 residues. Trimming shortened V by 2 bases and J by 7 bases, and 6 bases separated the two germline ends. The CDR3 DNA is TGCGCCAGCAGCCAAAAAAGCAATTCACCCCTCCACTTT. Amino acid sequence: CASSQKSNSPLHF.

The table lists this clone with a few counts. This rearrangement joins TRBV25-1 to TRBJ1-1; D gene uncertain. The CDR3 consists of 12 residues. V lost 5 bases, J lost 3 bases, and 7 bases lay in between. Germline-derived CDR1 and CDR2 are MGHDK and SYGVNS. CDR3: CASSSPYTEAFF. The CDR3 nucleotides read TGTGCCAGCAGTTCTCCCTACACTGAAGCTTTCTTT.

The rearrangement links TRBV9 to TRBJ1-3, with TRBD1 identical over 8 bases. This CDR3 is built from 18 residues. Losses at the gene ends were 4 bases for V and 4 bases for J; bases not matched to a gene: 16. The V gene's germline CDR1 is SGDLS and CDR2 YYNGEE. CDR3 sequence reads: CASSSAGTGPLAGNTIYF. In nucleotides, the CDR3 is TGTGCCAGCAGCAGCGCCGGGACAGGACCTCTCGCCGGAAACACCATATATTTT.

V gene TRBV7-8 combines with J gene TRBJ1-2; TRBD1 aligns across 9 bases. With 0 bases clipped from V and 2 bases from J, the junction kept 4 bases outside the gene matches. The CDR3 is made up of 16 amino acids. CDR1 and CDR2 from the germline V gene are SGHVS and FQNEAQ. The CDR3: CASSLAGQGTNYGYTF. CDR3 bases: TGTGCCAGCAGCTTAGCGGGACAGGGAACAAACTATGGCTACACCTTC.

This clone was detected only a few times. The J gene is TRBJ1-5, the V gene TRBV13; possible D gene TRBD1, 5 bases. The CDR3 extends over 15 amino acids. Trimming took off 3 bases at V and 3 bases at J, with 12 bases between the two ends. CDR1 is PRHDT and CDR2 is FYEKMQ in the germline V gene (reference sequence). The CDR3 sequence is CASSLRGAPNQPQHF. CDR3 bases: TGTGCCAGCAGCTTGAGGGGCGCCCCCAATCAGCCCCAGCATTTT.

The chain is built from TRBV3-1 (or the pseudogene TRBV3-2) and TRBJ2-1; D gene uncertain. The CDR3 runs to 14 residues. V gave up 2 bases and J gave up 5 bases, with 10 bases separating them. CDR1 LGHDT and CDR2 YNNKEL come from the germline V gene (reference sequence). The CDR3 reads CASSQLNGDNEQFF. The CDR3 DNA sequence: TGTGCCAGCAGCCAATTAAACGGCGACAATGAGCAGTTCTTC.

V is TRBV4-1 and J is TRBJ1-3, with a possible D match to TRBD1 (6 bases). Between the trimmed V and J ends, which lost 5 bases and 4 bases, there was a span of 18 bases. CDR1 MGHRA and CDR2 YSYEKL come from the germline V gene. CDR3 length: 16 residues. The CDR3 here is CASSVLGGARGNTIYF. CDR3 nucleotides: TGCGCCAGCAGCGTTCTAGGGGGGGCTAGAGGAAACACCATATATTTT.

The chain employs TRBV11-3 and TRBJ2-1, with D possibly being TRBD1 or TRBD2 (5 bases each). Germline lookup yields CDR1 SGHNT and CDR2 YENEEA. The V end was cut by 5 bases, the J end by 4 bases, with 12 bases between. The CDR3 covers 14 residues. The CDR3 DNA reads as TGTGCCAGCAGCCTCCGGGACCTATACAATGAGCAGTTCTTC. The encoded protein is CASSLRDLYNEQFF.

The chain couples TRBV2 to TRBJ2-7; 9 nucleotides align to TRBD1. V gave up 2 bases and J gave up 4 bases; unmatched junction bases: 3. Germline V gives CDR1 SNHLY, CDR2 FYNNEI. The CDR3 has 14 residues. In nucleotides, the CDR3 is TGTGCCAGCAGTGAACAGGGGACAGGGTACGAGCAGTACTTC. This encodes CASSEQGTGYEQYF. Full variable domain (missing parts from reference TRBV2 and TRBJ2-7): EPEVTQTPSHQVTQMGQEVILRCVPISNHLYFYWYRQILGQKVEFLVSFYNNEISEKSEIFDDQFSVERPDGSNFTLKIRSTKLEDSAMYFCASSEQGTGYEQYFGPGTRLTVT.

The chain combines TRBV11-3 with TRBJ2-7; D perhaps matches TRBD1 (6 bases). The CDR3 is made up of 16 amino acids. The V and J ends lost 0 bases and 5 bases respectively, with 17 bases between them. CDR1 is SGHNT, CDR2 YENEEA, per germline. The CDR3 DNA sequence: TGTGCCAGCAGCTTAGATCGGGGCAGGGGTGAGGACGAGCAGTACTTC. It specifies CASSLDRGRGEDEQYF.

The J gene is TRBJ2-7, the V gene TRBV5-1; no reliable D call. CDR3 size: 13 residues. In germline, CDR1 is SGHRS, CDR2 YFSETQ. V dropped 0 bases and J dropped 2 bases, with 6 bases sitting between them. CDR3 loop: CASSLVRPYEQYF. In DNA, the CDR3 is TGCGCCAGCAGCTTGGTCAGGCCCTACGAGCAGTACTTC.

The DNA for the CDR3 is TGTGCCAGCAGCCAAGATTTGAACGGGATGTATGGCTACACCTTC. It is translated as CASSQDLNGMYGYTF. The V call is TRBV4-2, the J call TRBJ1-2, with unresolved D. The CDR3 covers 15 residues. Germline V gene sequence: CDR1 LGHNA, CDR2 YNFKEQ. V shed 0 bases and J shed 5 bases, with 13 bases lying between them.

The chain links TRBV7-9 to TRBJ2-7; no clear D. V lost 5 bases and J lost 2, with 10 bases in between. Germline CDR1 and CDR2: SEHNR and FQNEAQ (reference sequence). The CDR3 has 13 amino acids. In DNA, the CDR3 is TGTGCCAGCAGCATAAATCTGGCCTACGAGCAGTACTTC. Amino acid sequence: CASSINLAYEQYF.

V usage is TRBV19 and J usage is TRBJ2-1, with D perhaps TRBD2 (6 bases). Germline V gene sequence: CDR1 LNHDA, CDR2 SQIVND (reference sequence). CDR3 length: 18 residues. V was trimmed by 5 bases and J by 8 bases, leaving 28 bases between them. CDR3 DNA: TGTGCCAGTAGTGAAATTAGGGCGGGAAGGTCGCTTCGGGATGAGCAGTTCTTC. Translating it yields CASSEIRAGRSLRDEQFF.

This clone was recorded once. This sequence joins TRBV2 and TRBJ2-2; a possible D gene is TRBD1 (5 bases). V was clipped by 2 bases and J by 1 base, with 11 bases between them. The CDR3 is 16 residues long. CDR1 is SNHLY, CDR2 FYNNEI, per germline. CDR3 nucleotide sequence: TGTGCCAGCAGTGAATCTAGGGGTGTGAACACCGGGGAGCTGTTTTTT. Translated: CASSESRGVNTGELFF.

This chain uses TRBV7-9 with TRBJ1-2; 7 bases are shared with TRBD1. CDR3 size: 14 residues. The J segment lost 4 bases and the V segment lost 8 bases, leaving 10 bases of the junction unmatched. Germline V CDR1 and CDR2: SEHNR, FQNEAQ (reference sequence). CDR3 nucleotides: TGTGCCAGCCCCTTAAGGGACAGATCCTATGGCTACACCTTC. Amino acids: CASPLRDRSYGYTF. Using reference TRBV7-9 and TRBJ1-2 for the parts outside the CDR3, the full variable domain is DTGVSQNPRHKITKRGQNVTFRCDPISEHNRLYWYRQTLGQGPEFLTYFQNEAQLEKSRLLSDRFSAERPKGSFSTLEIQRTEQGDSAMYLCASPLRDRSYGYTFGSGTRLTVV.

The V and J genes are TRBV6-5 and TRBJ1-1; possible D gene TRBD1, 5 bases. This CDR3 is built from 13 residues. Trimming shortened V by 9 bases and J by 4 bases, and 15 bases separated the two germline ends. CDR1 and CDR2 (germline): MNHEY, SVGAGI. CDR3 loop: CASTLTGGTEAFF. The CDR3 DNA follows: TGTGCCAGTACCCTTACCGGGGGCACTGAAGCTTTCTTT.

The chain is built from TRBV5-1 and TRBJ2-2, with TRBD2 as a possible D gene (5 bases). V was shortened by 4 bases and J by 5 bases, with 21 bases between the two germline ends. The germline CDR1 and CDR2 sequences are SGHRS and YFSETQ. CDR3 length equals 17 residues. The DNA for the CDR3 is TGCGCCAGCAGCGTCGACCAGTCATTATCGGGGACCGGGGAGCTGTTTTTT. Translating gives CASSVDQSLSGTGELFF.

The chain is built from TRBV28 and TRBJ1-4; maybe TRBD1 (6 bases). The V gene lost 5 bases and the J gene lost 16 bases, with 20 bases spanning the gap. CDR3 length: 13 residues. Per germline, CDR1 MDHEN and CDR2 SYDVKM. CDR3 nucleotides: TGTGCCAGCAGTGGAGGGGGGAGGTTCAGTCCGTTTTTT. This translates into CASSGGGRFSPFF.

This chain connects TRBV7-9 to TRBJ1-2, with 10 bases aligning to TRBD1. The CDR3 extends over 15 amino acids. CDR1 is SEHNR, CDR2 FQNEAQ, per germline (reference sequence). Unmatched junction bases numbered 5, after V lost 5 bases and J lost 2 bases. CDR3 coding DNA: TGTGCCAGCAGCACCTGGGACAGGGGAAACTATGGCTACACCTTC. It translates to CASSTWDRGNYGYTF.

This clone was counted once. V is TRBV11-3 and J is TRBJ1-1; D is uncertain. The V gene lost 1 base and the J gene lost 6 bases, with 3 bases spanning the gap. The germline CDR1 and CDR2 sequences are SGHNT and YENEEA. The CDR3 has 11 residues. DNA of the CDR3: TGTGCCAGCAGCTTAGGGGCTGAAGCTTTCTTT. Translated: CASSLGAEAFF.

V gene TRBV7-2 combines with J gene TRBJ1-1; tentatively, D is TRBD1 (5 bases). Germline assignment: CDR1 SGHTA and CDR2 FQGNSA. Deletions cut 0 bases from V and 4 bases from J, with 12 bases between. The CDR3 sequence is 15 residues long. DNA for the CDR3: TGTGCCAGCAGCTTAGCGAGTTGGGGCGGCACTGAAGCTTTCTTT. It yields the protein CASSLASWGGTEAFF. The full variable domain, rest sourced from reference TRBV7-2 and TRBJ1-1, is GAGVSQSPSNKVTEKGKDVELRCDPISGHTALYWYRQSLGQGLEFLIYFQGNSAPDKSGLPSDRFSAERTGGSVSTLTIQRTQQEDSAVYLCASSLASWGGTEAFFGQGTRLTVV.